This record looks at one T cell receptor (beta chain) sequence and its context. The sample belongs to a study of Ad26.COV2.S vaccination and SARS-CoV-2 variants. This sample's treatment: around 19 received Ad26.COV2.S at low or high dose, single or two shots; roughly five received placebo; per-sample allocation not given. Following the first vaccine or placebo injection, samples were taken on day 63. CDR1 and CDR2 from the germline V gene are SGHDT and YYEEEE. CDR3 length: 15 residues. V lost 5 bases to trimming and J lost 1 base; unmatched junction nucleotides: 9. The data were produced by immunoSEQ multiplex PCR, yet TCRdb's version contains in-frame clones alone and is incomplete. The sample lists nearly 400,000 clones, around nine tenths occurring once.

The TCR originated in a person between 18 and 60 years old who received the Ad26.COV2.S COVID-19 vaccine or a placebo. Here the sequenced sample was peripheral blood, taken in a trial of Ad26.COV2.S vaccine versus placebo. The J gene is TRBJ2-7, the V gene TRBV5-6; 7 nucleotides match TRBD2. The CDR3 sequence is CASSLGPSGSYEQYF. The CDR3 coding sequence is TGTGCCAGCAGTTTAGGGCCTAGCGGATCCTACGAGCAGTACTTC.